This T cell receptor (beta chain) emerged from a study of T cell responses to AZD1222 COVID-19 vaccine. Findings and limits, study-wide: At study baseline, merely more than 5 AZD1222 recipients were seropositive. The donors showed a predominance of white British ancestry and of females, with possible underestimation of clonal diversity.

On this clone: The antigen remains unidentified.

TCRdb keeps only in-frame clones here, not all; method: immunoSEQ multiplex PCR. The sample consists of 150,000 or so clones, 80% to 95% of them appearing once. This CDR3 has 18 residues. Germline trimming cut 0 bases from V and 4 bases from J; bases unmatched to any gene: 14. From germline, CDR1 is MNHNS and CDR2 SASEGT. This clonotype was sampled from an adult in good health. The V gene is TRBV6-1, the J gene TRBJ1-2; 7 bases line up with TRBD1. This sample comprised peripheral blood, obtained on day 0 of AZD1222 vaccination. The CDR3 here is CASSEAAAGTVIGYGYTF. In DNA form, the CDR3 reads TGTGCCAGCAGTGAAGCAGCCGCCGGGACAGTAATTGGCTATGGCTACACCTTC.